Listed here is a single T cell receptor (beta chain). The antigen is not known. This specimen belongs to a study of T cell responses to AZD1222 COVID-19 vaccine. Trimming cost V 2 bases and J 7 bases, with 16 bases left between them. The germline CDR1 and CDR2 sequences are MNHEY and SMNVEV (reference sequence). There are 15 residues in the CDR3. Study-wide results and limits: The repertoires were collected only after the peak T cell response. Vaccine-related CD4 TCRs covered spike, predominating at 160-218 and 743-854. Donors were chiefly white British, with a greater number of females, and clonal diversity was perhaps underestimated. Of the AZD1222 recipients, only five to seven were seropositive at baseline.

Data came from immunoSEQ multiplex PCR; TCRdb stores just in-frame clones and leaves some out. Altogether around 91,000 clones are present, 88% being singletons, with the ten largest covering over 15%. The sequence was collected from an adult in good health. This sample comprised peripheral blood, obtained on day 0 of AZD1222 vaccination. The chain has TRBV27 and TRBJ2-3, with TRBD2 as a possible D gene (6 bases). The CDR3 nucleotides are TGTGCCAGCAGTTTAGAGTGGGGACTTCCCAATACGCAGTATTTT. Its translation is CASSLEWGLPNTQYF.